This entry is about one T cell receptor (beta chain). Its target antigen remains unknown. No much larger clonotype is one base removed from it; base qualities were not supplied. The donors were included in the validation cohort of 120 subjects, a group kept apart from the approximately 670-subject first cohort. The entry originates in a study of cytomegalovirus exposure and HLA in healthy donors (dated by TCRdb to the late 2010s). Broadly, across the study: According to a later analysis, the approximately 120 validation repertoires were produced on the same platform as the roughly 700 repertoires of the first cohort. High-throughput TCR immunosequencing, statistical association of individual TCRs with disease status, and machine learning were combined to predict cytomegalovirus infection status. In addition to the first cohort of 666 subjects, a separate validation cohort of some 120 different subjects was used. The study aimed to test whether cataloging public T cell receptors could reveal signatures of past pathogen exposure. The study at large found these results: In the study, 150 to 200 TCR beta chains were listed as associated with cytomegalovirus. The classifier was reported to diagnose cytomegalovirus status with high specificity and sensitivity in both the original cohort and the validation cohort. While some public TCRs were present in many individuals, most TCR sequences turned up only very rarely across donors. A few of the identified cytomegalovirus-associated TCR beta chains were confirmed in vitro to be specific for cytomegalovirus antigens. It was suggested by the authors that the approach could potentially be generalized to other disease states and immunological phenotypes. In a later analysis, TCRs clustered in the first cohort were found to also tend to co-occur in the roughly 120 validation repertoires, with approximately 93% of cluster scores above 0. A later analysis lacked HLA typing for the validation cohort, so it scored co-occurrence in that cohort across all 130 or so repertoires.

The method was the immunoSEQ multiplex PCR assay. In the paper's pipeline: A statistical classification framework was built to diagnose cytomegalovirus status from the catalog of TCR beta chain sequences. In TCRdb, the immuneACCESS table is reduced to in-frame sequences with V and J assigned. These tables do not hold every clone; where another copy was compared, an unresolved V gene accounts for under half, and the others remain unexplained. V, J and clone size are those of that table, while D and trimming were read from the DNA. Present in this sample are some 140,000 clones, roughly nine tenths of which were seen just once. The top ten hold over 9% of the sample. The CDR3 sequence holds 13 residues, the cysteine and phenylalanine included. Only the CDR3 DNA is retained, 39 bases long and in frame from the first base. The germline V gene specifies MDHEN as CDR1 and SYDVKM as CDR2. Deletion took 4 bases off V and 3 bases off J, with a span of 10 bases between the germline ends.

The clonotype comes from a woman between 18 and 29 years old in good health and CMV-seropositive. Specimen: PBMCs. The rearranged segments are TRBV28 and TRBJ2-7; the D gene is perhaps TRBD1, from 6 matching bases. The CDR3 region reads CASSSGQSYEQYF. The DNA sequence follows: TGTGCCAGCAGTTCTGGACAGAGCTACGAGCAGTACTTC.